A selection of T cell receptor beta chains follows, all from one sample in a study of blood T cell repertoires in COVID-19. Assay: immunoSEQ multiplex PCR; the TCRdb copy retains only in-frame clones and omits some. Among fewer than 55,000 clones, around four fifths were seen once, and the ten largest hold around an eighth. The sequencing input was peripheral blood. The receptors were sampled from a human donor with acute or convalescent COVID-19. The donor label of this sample is uncertain. Both conserved end residues are part of each CDR3. A D gene is named only where the DNA matches it firmly. Some rows mark clone size as missing; the rest say once, few, many or name a class of expanded clone.

V gene	clone size	D gene	J gene	CDR3 DNA	CDR3 protein
TRBV27	NA	TRBD1	TRBJ1-2	TGTGCCAGCAGTAGAGGGACAGGGGGCTTTGGCTACACCTTC	CASSRGTGGFGYTF
TRBV27	NA	TRBD1	TRBJ2-7	TGTGCCAGCAGTTCCGGGACAGCCCTCGAGCAGTACTTC	CASSSGTALEQYF
TRBV4-3	few	NA	TRBJ2-7	TGCGCCAGCAGCCAGGACACCAGCTCCTACGAGCAGTACTTC	CASSQDTSSYEQYF
TRBV3-1/TRBV3-2	NA	NA	TRBJ1-1	TGTGCCAGCAGCCAAAACCGCAACACGTTCACTGAAGCTTTCTTT	CASSQNRNTFTEAFF
TRBV5-1	few	TRBD2	TRBJ2-3	TGCGCCAGCAGGACGGGCGGGGGGAGCACAGATACGCAGTATTTT	CASRTGGGSTDTQYF
TRBV9	NA	NA	TRBJ2-2	TGTGCCAGCAGCCTACTAGCGAACACCGGGGAGCTGTTTTTT	CASSLLANTGELFF
TRBV18	few	TRBD2	TRBJ2-1	TGTGCCAGCTCACCACTTGCCGGGACTAGCGGATACAATGAGCAGTTCTTC	CASSPLAGTSGYNEQFF
TRBV4-1	NA	NA	TRBJ2-7	TGCGCCAGCAGCCAAACACTCGGGACGGCGGGGTCCTACGAGCAGTACTTC	CASSQTLGTAGSYEQYF
TRBV6-2/TRBV6-3	NA	TRBD1	TRBJ1-5	TGTGCCAGCAGTCACCAGAAGTGGGACAGGGGAACTAGCAATCAGCCCCAGCATTTT	CASSHQKWDRGTSNQPQHF
TRBV5-5	NA	NA	TRBJ1-4	TGTGCCAGCAGCCGAACCTATCGGTTTACAACTAATGAAAAACTGTTTTTT	CASSRTYRFTTNEKLFF
TRBV7-6	NA	NA	TRBJ1-1	TGTGCCAGCAGCCGTGAGGGGGTGGCGACTGAAGCTTTCTTT	CASSREGVATEAFF
TRBV27	NA	TRBD1	TRBJ1-1	TGTGCCAGCACCCGATCGGGGACAGGGGGCAGGAACACTGAAGCTTTCTTT	CASTRSGTGGRNTEAFF
TRBV7-2	NA	TRBD1	TRBJ1-5	TGTGCCAGCAGCTTATCAATTTCCGGGACAGGGGATCAGCCCCAGCATTTT	CASSLSISGTGDQPQHF
TRBV10-3	NA	TRBD2	TRBJ2-1	TGTGCCTCGGCCGCCAGCGGGAGGAATGAGCAGTTCTTC	CASAASGRNEQFF
TRBV7-8	NA	NA	TRBJ1-1	TGTGCCAGCAGCCTCGAGAGAGGTGAAGCTTTCTTT	CASSLERGEAFF
TRBV29-1	few	TRBD1	TRBJ1-1	TGCAGCGCGGGACAGGGTGGAACTGAAGCTTTCTTT	CSAGQGGTEAFF
TRBV5-1	NA	NA	TRBJ1-2	TGCGCCAGCAGCACGGAGGGAGATGGCTACACCTTC	CASSTEGDGYTF
TRBV7-3	NA	NA	TRBJ2-1	TGTGCCAGCAGCTTAACGAGCAGCGGAAACAATGAGCAGTTCTTC	CASSLTSSGNNEQFF
TRBV3-1/TRBV3-2	NA	NA	TRBJ1-3	TGTGCCAGCAGCCAAGGGGGGAGGGGAAACACCATATATTTT	CASSQGGRGNTIYF
TRBV6-2/TRBV6-3	NA	NA	TRBJ2-3	TGTGCCAGCAGTTGGACATCTATCTTAGATACGCAGTATTTT	CASSWTSILDTQYF
TRBV18	NA	NA	TRBJ1-3	TGTGCCAGCTCACAGGGGTCCTCTGGAAACACCATATATTTT	CASSQGSSGNTIYF
TRBV19	once	NA	TRBJ2-3	TGTGCCAGTAGTATAGGCACTACTGCAGATACGCAGTATTTT	CASSIGTTADTQYF
TRBV12-3/TRBV12-4	NA	NA	TRBJ2-5	TGTGCCAGCAGTTTCGAGAAGACCCAGTACTTC	CASSFEKTQYF
TRBV6-5	NA	TRBD2	TRBJ2-5	TGTGCCAGCATTCGGGCGGGAGGAACGTTAGAGACCCAGTACTTC	CASIRAGGTLETQYF
TRBV27	NA	NA	TRBJ2-3	TGTGCCAGCAGTTTATCTGGCAATACGCAGTATTTT	CASSLSGNTQYF
TRBV4-3	NA	NA	TRBJ1-3	TGCGCCAGCAGCCACAACCACAGGGACCTCTCTGGAAACACCATATATTTT	CASSHNHRDLSGNTIYF
TRBV7-9	NA	TRBD1	TRBJ1-2	TGTGCCAGCAGCTTAGTTCGCTCAGACAGGGGCTATGGCTACACCTTC	CASSLVRSDRGYGYTF
TRBV14	NA	NA	TRBJ2-7	TGTGCCAGCAGCCAAGTTAGGTCCCCGCTCGGGGAGCAGTACTTC	CASSQVRSPLGEQYF
TRBV10-2	NA	TRBD1	TRBJ2-7	TGCGCCACCACCCCCAGGGACAGCTCCTACGAGCAGTACTTC	CATTPRDSSYEQYF
TRBV28	NA	TRBD1	TRBJ2-7	TGTGCCAGCAGACGGGAACAGGGGGTATCCTACGAGCAGTACTTC	CASRREQGVSYEQYF
TRBV6-5	NA	TRBD1	TRBJ1-1	TGTGCCACGACCTGGCAGGGGGACACTGAAGCTTTCTTT	CATTWQGDTEAFF
TRBV9	NA	TRBD1	TRBJ2-2	TGTGCCAGCAGCGTAGACAGGGGCGGTAACACCGGGGAGCTGTTTTTT	CASSVDRGGNTGELFF
TRBV5-4	NA	TRBD2	TRBJ2-3	TGTGCCAGCAGCGGCCCCGGGGGGGAGGACACAGATACGCAGTATTTT	CASSGPGGEDTDTQYF
TRBV28	once	TRBD1	TRBJ1-6	TGTGCCAGCAGCCAAGACAGGGGGCAGTCACCCCTCCACTTT	CASSQDRGQSPLHF
TRBV3-1/TRBV3-2	NA	NA	TRBJ1-2	TGTGCCAGCAGCCAAGAATGGAGTGGCTACACCTTC	CASSQEWSGYTF
TRBV2	once	NA	TRBJ1-1	TGTGCCAGCAGCCAGAACCGACAGTCGGAAGCTTTCTTT	CASSQNRQSEAFF
TRBV30	NA	NA	TRBJ1-2	TGTGCCTGGAGATATAGAGACAGAGGCTACACCTTC	CAWRYRDRGYTF
TRBV4-1	NA	TRBD1	TRBJ1-1	TGCGCCAGCAGCTACCAGGGGACAGCGAACACTGAAGCTTTCTTT	CASSYQGTANTEAFF
TRBV4-1	NA	TRBD1	TRBJ1-2	TGCGCCAGCAGGCTACCGGGACAGGGTTATGGCTACACCTTC	CASRLPGQGYGYTF
TRBV2	NA	NA	TRBJ2-3	TGTGCCAGCACCGACCAGGGGAGGGTGAGAACAGATACGCAGTATTTT	CASTDQGRVRTDTQYF
TRBV19	NA	NA	TRBJ1-1	TGTGCCAGTCGGTTCGCCATGAACACTGAAGCTTTCTTT	CASRFAMNTEAFF
TRBV27	few	NA	TRBJ2-3	TGTGCCAGCAGTTTATTTGGCAGGGCCACAGATACGCAGTATTTT	CASSLFGRATDTQYF
TRBV30	NA	NA	TRBJ2-1	TGTGCCTGGAGTGAGGGTCAGGGGTCTGCTAATGAGCAGTTCTTC	CAWSEGQGSANEQFF
TRBV6-5	NA	TRBD1	TRBJ1-5	TGTGCCAGCAGTTACACAGGGGGAAAGGGCCAGCCCCAGCATTTT	CASSYTGGKGQPQHF
TRBV9	NA	TRBD1	TRBJ1-1	TGTGCCAGCAGCGCACCCGGGACAGGGGGCTACACTGAAGCTTTCTTT	CASSAPGTGGYTEAFF
TRBV30	once	NA	TRBJ1-5	TGTGCCTGGAGTGGTGAGGACAATCAGCCCCAGCATTTT	CAWSGEDNQPQHF
TRBV12-3/TRBV12-4	NA	TRBD1	TRBJ2-2	TGTGCCAGCAGGACAGGGGGGACCGGGGAGCTGTTTTTT	CASRTGGTGELFF